Described below is a single T cell receptor (beta chain) sequence and its context. Donors each provided around 9 milliliters of peripheral blood. The data were obtained in a study of blood T cells in healthy people across ages. The authors ran a second PCR of about 6 to 11 cycles using a sample-barcoded 5' primer and a J-beta primer mix. All cDNA molecules were each tagged by a template-switch adaptor with 12 random nucleotides. TCRdb re-called the 5' RACE reads through MiXCR, storing one row per CDR3 protein. This table holds around 580,000 distinct CDR3 sequences, roughly 43% found once. This TCR was sampled from an elderly man in good health. The sample taken for sequencing was blood.

The CDR3 sequence is CASSVSTSGRVDSRDTQYF. In nucleotides, the CDR3 is TGTGCCAGCAGCGTCTCCACTAGCGGGAGGGTTGATTCACGAGATACGCAGTATTTT. The V and J genes are TRBV9 and TRBJ2-3; 13 bases fit TRBD2. The trim removed 2 bases at V and 5 bases at J, leaving 14 bases unmatched. Germline V lookup: CDR1 SGDLS, CDR2 YYNGEE. The CDR3 spans 19 residues.